This entry lists 4 T cell receptor beta chains sequenced from one sample in a study of control samples from healthy donors and cancer patients. Repertoires were generated with immunoSEQ multiplex PCR, while TCRdb's copy carries only in-frame clones and drops some. In the table there are more than 60,000 clones, roughly nine tenths of which are singletons. Sequencing was carried out using PBMCs. Receptor source: a woman between 50 and 59 years old with colorectal cancer.

J is TRBJ1-2 and V is TRBV10-3, with 7 bases fitting TRBD1. Trimming at V came to 8 bases and at J to 0 bases, leaving 9 bases not matched to a gene. The CDR3 totals 15 residues. Germline CDR1 ENHRY, CDR2 SYGVKD. DNA of the CDR3: TGTGCCATCTCGGCCCAGGACAGGCCTAACTATGGCTACACCTTC. Protein: CAISAQDRPNYGYTF.

The chain is built from TRBV19 and TRBJ1-6; D gene uncertain. Trimming took 3 bases from V and 7 from J, leaving 7 bases between them. The CDR3 loop spans 13 amino acids. Germline CDR1 LNHDA, CDR2 SQIVND (reference sequence). The CDR3, as DNA: TGTGCCAGTAGTATCTTGACAAATTCACCCCTCCACTTT. Translating gives CASSILTNSPLHF.

This chain joins TRBV30 and TRBJ2-2; the D is unclear. CDR1 is GTSNPN and CDR2 is SVGIG in the germline V gene (reference sequence). The CDR3 is 16 amino acids. V lost 1 base and J lost 0, with 12 bases in between. CDR3 coding DNA: TGTGCCTGGAGTGCTTTAGACCGCGCGAACACCGGGGAGCTGTTTTTT. Protein: CAWSALDRANTGELFF.

The chain combines TRBV7-2 with TRBJ1-2; 10 bases match TRBD1. The CDR3 totals 16 residues. With 6 bases clipped from V and 3 bases from J, the junction kept 10 bases outside the gene matches. Per the germline V gene, CDR1 is SGHTA and CDR2 is FQGNSA. CDR3 sequence reads: CASRHTFGTGDYGYTF. As DNA, the CDR3 is TGTGCCAGCAGACACACTTTCGGGACAGGGGACTATGGCTACACCTTC.